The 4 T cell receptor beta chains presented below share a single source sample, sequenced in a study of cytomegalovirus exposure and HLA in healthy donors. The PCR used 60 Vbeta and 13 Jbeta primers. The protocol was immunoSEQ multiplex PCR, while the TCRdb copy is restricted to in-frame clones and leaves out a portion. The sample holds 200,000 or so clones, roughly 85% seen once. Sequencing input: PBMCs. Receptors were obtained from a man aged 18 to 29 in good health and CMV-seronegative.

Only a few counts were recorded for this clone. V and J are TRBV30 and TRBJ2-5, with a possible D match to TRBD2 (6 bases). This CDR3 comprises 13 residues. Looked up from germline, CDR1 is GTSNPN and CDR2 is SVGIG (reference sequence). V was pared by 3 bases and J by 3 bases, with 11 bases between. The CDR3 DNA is TGTGCCTGGAGGCGCATAGCGGAAGAGACCCAGTACTTC. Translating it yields CAWRRIAEETQYF.

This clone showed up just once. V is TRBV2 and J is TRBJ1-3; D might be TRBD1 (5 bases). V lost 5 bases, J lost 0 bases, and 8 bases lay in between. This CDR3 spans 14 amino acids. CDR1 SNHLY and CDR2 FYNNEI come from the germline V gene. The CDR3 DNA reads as TGTGCCAGCAGTCAGGGCAGCTCTGGAAACACCATATATTTT. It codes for CASSQGSSGNTIYF.

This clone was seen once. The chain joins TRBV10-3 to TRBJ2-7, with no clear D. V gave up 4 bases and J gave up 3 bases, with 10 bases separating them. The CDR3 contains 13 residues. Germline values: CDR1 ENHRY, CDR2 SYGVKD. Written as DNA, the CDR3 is TGTGCCATCAGTGCATCTTACATCTACGAGCAGTACTTC. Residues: CAISASYIYEQYF.

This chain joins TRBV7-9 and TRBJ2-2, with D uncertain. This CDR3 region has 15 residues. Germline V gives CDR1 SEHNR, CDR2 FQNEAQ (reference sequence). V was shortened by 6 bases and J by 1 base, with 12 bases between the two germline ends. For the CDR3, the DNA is TGTGCCAGCAGTTATCTTACTCGGAACACCGGGGAGCTGTTTTTT. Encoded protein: CASSYLTRNTGELFF.